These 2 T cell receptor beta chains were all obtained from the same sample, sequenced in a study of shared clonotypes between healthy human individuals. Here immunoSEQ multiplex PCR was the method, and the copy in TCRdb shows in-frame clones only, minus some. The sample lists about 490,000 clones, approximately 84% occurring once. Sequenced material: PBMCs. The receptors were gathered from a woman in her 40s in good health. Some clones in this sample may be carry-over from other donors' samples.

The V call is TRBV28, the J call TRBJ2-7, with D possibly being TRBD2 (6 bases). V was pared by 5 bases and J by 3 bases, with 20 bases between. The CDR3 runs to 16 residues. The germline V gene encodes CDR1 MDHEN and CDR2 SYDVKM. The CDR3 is CASSPPGDGFDYEQYF. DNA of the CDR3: TGTGCCAGCAGTCCCCCGGGGGACGGTTTTGACTACGAGCAGTACTTC.

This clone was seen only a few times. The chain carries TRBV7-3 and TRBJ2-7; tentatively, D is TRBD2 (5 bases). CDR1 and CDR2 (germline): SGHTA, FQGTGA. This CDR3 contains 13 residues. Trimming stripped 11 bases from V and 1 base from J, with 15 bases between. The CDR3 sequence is CASSEAVSYEQYF. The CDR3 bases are TGTGCCTCCTCGGAGGCTGTATCCTACGAGCAGTACTTC.